What follows are 14 T cell receptor beta chains derived from one specimen sequenced in a study of blood T cell repertoires in COVID-19. Sequencing was performed with immunoSEQ multiplex PCR; in TCRdb, only in-frame clones are kept and a portion is missing. The table shows 150,000 to 200,000 clones, with roughly 80% occurring only once. Sequenced: PBMCs or T cells enriched from blood (not recorded which). These TCRs come from a woman in her sixties with acute COVID-19.

The gene calls are TRBV10-1 and TRBJ2-1, with 15 positions matching TRBD2. The V gene's germline CDR1 is WNHNN and CDR2 SYGVQD (reference sequence). Germline trimming cut 3 bases from V and 0 bases from J; bases unmatched to any gene: 12. CDR3 length equals 21 residues. The CDR3 sequence: CASSDSVGTSGRFSSYNEQFF. DNA of the CDR3: TGCGCCAGCAGTGATTCCGTGGGGACTAGCGGGAGGTTTAGCTCCTACAATGAGCAGTTCTTC.

CDR3 nucleotides: TGTGCCAGCAGTCGGTCAACTAATGAAAAACTGTTTTTT. It yields the protein CASSRSTNEKLFF. The genes are TRBV27 and TRBJ1-4; D gene uncertain. Germline V gene sequence: CDR1 MNHEY, CDR2 SMNVEV (reference sequence). This CDR3 is 13 amino acids long. Trimming pared 5 bases from V and 0 bases from J, leaving 4 bases between.

V and J are TRBV4-3 and TRBJ1-6, with 9 bases aligning to TRBD1. Germline V gene sequence: CDR1 LGHNA, CDR2 YSLEER. The trim removed 2 bases at V and 5 bases at J, leaving 1 base unmatched. The CDR3 loop spans 15 amino acids. For the CDR3, the DNA is TGCGCCAGCAGCCAAAGGACAGGGGATAATTCACCCCTCCACTTT. It yields the protein CASSQRTGDNSPLHF.

The table lists this clone with a count of one. The chain has TRBV19 and TRBJ2-7; D not certain. The V end was cut by 3 bases, the J end by 6 bases, with 12 bases between. The germline V gene encodes CDR1 LNHDA and CDR2 SQIVND (reference sequence). This CDR3 contains 13 residues. The CDR3 region has the DNA TGTGCCAGTAGTATCCTGGAGTCGGGCGAGCAGTACTTC. Amino acids: CASSILESGEQYF. Supplemented by reference TRBV19 and TRBJ2-7, the full variable domain reads DGGITQSPKYLFRKEGQNVTLSCEQNLNHDAMYWYRQDPGQGLRLIYYSQIVNDFQKGDIAEGYSVSREKKESFPLTVTSAQKNPTAFYLCASSILESGEQYFGPGTRLTVT.

This clone showed up just once. V and J are TRBV28 and TRBJ1-6, with 9 bases lining up with TRBD1. CDR1 is MDHEN, CDR2 SYDVKM, per germline. The length of the CDR3 is 15 residues. Trimming at V came to 6 bases and at J to 7 bases, leaving 7 bases not matched to a gene. CDR3 sequence (DNA): TGTGCCAGCAGGCCCTGGGACAGGGTCAATTCACCCCTCCACTTT. Protein sequence: CASRPWDRVNSPLHF.

This clone appeared once. The chain joins TRBV20-1 to TRBJ1-3; D remains ambiguous. The V end lost 3 bases, the J end lost 1 base, and 13 bases lay between the germline ends. The CDR3 contains 15 residues. The germline V gene encodes CDR1 DFQATT and CDR2 SNEGSKA (reference sequence). The CDR3 nucleotides read TGCAGTGCTAGTGAGGTGGCAGCGTCTGGAAACACCATATATTTT. Its translation: CSASEVAASGNTIYF.

In this sample, this clone turned up once. The chain couples TRBV19 to TRBJ2-5; 8 nucleotides match TRBD2. The V gene's germline CDR1 is LNHDA and CDR2 SQIVND (reference sequence). The CDR3 contains 15 residues. Trimming took 5 bases from V and 5 from J; bases not matched to a gene: 10. CDR3 DNA sequence: TGTGCCAGTAGTGTAAACCGGGGGGGCCACGAGACCCAGTACTTC. Translating it yields CASSVNRGGHETQYF.

This clone was seen a single time. The rearrangement links TRBV3-1 (or the pseudogene TRBV3-2) to TRBJ1-1, with D possibly being TRBD1 (5 bases). The CDR3 spans 14 residues. V was shortened by 1 base and J by 5 bases, with 11 bases between the two germline ends. In germline, CDR1 is LGHDT, CDR2 YNNKEL (reference sequence). The CDR3 nucleotides are TGTGCCAGCAGCCAAGCAGGGCAGAGTACTGAAGCTTTCTTT. Protein sequence: CASSQAGQSTEAFF.

The V call is TRBV19, the J call TRBJ2-7, with D possibly being TRBD2 (6 bases). Germline-derived CDR1 and CDR2 are LNHDA and SQIVND (reference sequence). Between the trimmed V and J ends, which lost 4 bases and 7 bases, there was a span of 14 bases. The CDR3 spans 13 residues. CDR3 DNA sequence: TGTGCCAGTAGTAGGGGGGAGACGCAAGAGCAGTACTTC. It translates to CASSRGETQEQYF.

This sequence joins TRBV19 and TRBJ1-6; 9 nucleotides agree with TRBD1. Germline loops: CDR1 LNHDA, CDR2 SQIVND (reference sequence). The J segment lost 7 bases and the V segment lost 4 bases, leaving 11 bases of the junction unmatched. The CDR3 has 17 amino acids. The CDR3 region is CASSTSTGTGWNSPLHF. CDR3 nucleotide sequence: TGTGCCAGTAGTACAAGTACCGGGACAGGGTGGAATTCACCCCTCCACTTT.

This chain connects TRBV4-3 to TRBJ2-1; 10 bases match TRBD2. There are 18 residues in the CDR3. The ends lost 0 bases at V and 5 bases at J; junction bases unmatched: 10. Germline lookup yields CDR1 LGHNA and CDR2 YSLEER. The CDR3 reads CASSQEVSSGSGNNEQFF. In nucleotides, the CDR3 is TGCGCCAGCAGCCAAGAAGTGTCTAGCGGGAGTGGAAACAATGAGCAGTTCTTC.

The chain joins TRBV5-1 to TRBJ1-2; D ambiguous. Germline-derived CDR1 and CDR2 are SGHRS and YFSETQ. This CDR3 has 14 residues. V lost 3 bases and J 7 bases, leaving 16 bases between the germline ends. The chain's CDR3 is CASSSSRQSGGYTF. CDR3 DNA sequence: TGCGCCAGCAGCTCCTCCCGGCAGTCGGGTGGCTACACCTTC.

The chain employs TRBV18 and TRBJ1-2; D perhaps matches TRBD1 (5 bases). V lost 3 bases, J lost 4 bases, and 15 bases lay in between. The CDR3 has 15 amino acids. Germline CDR1 is KGHSH and CDR2 is LQKENI. The CDR3 loop reads CASSPGGLRRYGYTF. In nucleotides, the CDR3 is TGTGCCAGCTCACCCGGGGGACTTCGCCGCTATGGCTACACCTTC.

V gene TRBV4-3 combines with J gene TRBJ1-6; D remains unclear. V was cut by 1 base and J by 5 bases, with 9 bases left in between. Germline V gives CDR1 LGHNA, CDR2 YSLEER. The CDR3 is made up of 15 amino acids. In DNA, the CDR3 is TGCGCCAGCAGCCAAGCGGTACTACATAATTCACCCCTCCACTTT. Translated: CASSQAVLHNSPLHF.